This T cell receptor beta chain was identified in a study of T cells after yellow fever vaccination (dated by TCRdb to 2018 to 2020). About the study as a whole: The SMART-Seq v4 Ultra Low Input RNA kit was used to prepare libraries from fractions with low cell numbers. Bulk PBMC replicates and cell subsets were isolated from blood drawn at multiple timepoints before and after both primary and secondary immunization. To follow T-cell clones before and after both primary and booster YFV17D yellow fever vaccination, bulk TCR alpha and beta repertoires underwent longitudinal sequencing. Two healthy male donors, one aged 18 to 29 and one aged 30 to 40 years, were included in the cohort. What the work shows at the level of the full study, not this receptor alone: After the booster, most of the clones that had expanded following primary vaccination were detected again (just under 97% of CD4 and 80% to 90% of CD8), which suggests that memory was broadly maintained. A small fraction of clonotypes appeared in both the CD4 and CD8 compartments, likely as a result of convergent recombination. The secondary T-cell response was found to be weaker but faster than the primary response, with a peak reached on day 5 rather than on day 15. Because only a couple of donors were included in the study, the extent to which the findings can be generalized is limited. Computational filtering was required because FACS-sorted repertoires could contain abundant contaminating clonotypes from the bulk population.

CDR1 and CDR2 are read off the germline V gene as KGHSH and LQKENI. The junction shows trimming of 1 base on V and 7 bases on J, plus 8 bases between the germline ends. Measured from the cysteine to the phenylalanine, the CDR3 is 14 residues long. Here the CDR3 DNA is all that survives: 42 bases in frame from base 1. This specimen's treatment or condition label, per the study, means: live attenuated yellow fever vaccine strain. At each blood-draw timepoint, two biological replicates of bulk PBMCs were collected. PBMCs were isolated from peripheral blood using a standard Ficoll-Paque protocol. RNA was extracted with TriZol from bulk PBMCs, CD4 and CD8 fractions, and dextramer-positive and dextramer-negative fractions. There are many counts of this clonotype. The specificity of this receptor is unknown. Per-nucleotide qualities are absent, and no much larger clonotype sits a single base away. For sequencing, an Illumina NovaSeq 6000 was employed. TCR cDNA was made using 5'RACE template switching, a step that added a universal primer site and unique molecular identifiers. cDNA synthesis was primed from both the TCR alpha and TCR beta constant segments. Two PCR steps were used to amplify libraries, with sample barcodes and sequencing adapters being added in the second step. Sequencing of libraries was performed on Illumina HiSeq 2500 (2x100 bp) or NovaSeq (2x150 bp). The original methods were these. Demultiplexing of reads and collapsing into UMI consensus sequences were performed with MIGEC, and V(D)J alignment was carried out with MiXCR. Vaccine-responding clonotypes were identified with edgeR using replicate PBMC samples, with FDR below 0.01 and a log2 fold change above 5 up to day 15 being required. Bulk clonotypes were assigned CD4 or CD8 identity according to which sequenced CD4 or CD8 repertoire held them at higher abundance. Through fastp at Q25 and MiXCR, TCRdb rebuilt clones from the public reads, retaining in-frame beta chains. Rows with one shared CDR3 protein collapse into an entry with the most common genes and DNA. What appears here as the V and J calls and clone size reflects TCRdb's work, not the paper's. For this sample there are around 310,000 distinct CDR3 sequences; 3.5% to 4.5% appear just once. The top ten constitute 24% of the sample.

Sequences were derived from PBMCs, sampled 5 days after the yellow fever booster vaccination. The rearrangement joined TRBV18 to TRBJ1-6, with the D gene not confidently named. This receptor was obtained from a man aged 18 to 30 who received the YFV17D yellow fever vaccine. The DNA is TGTGCCAGCTCACCACAGGGATACAATTCACCCCTCCACTTT. Translated, it gives CASSPQGYNSPLHF.